This TCR beta chain came from a study of cytomegalovirus exposure and HLA in healthy donors (dated by TCRdb to about 2017). Regarding the complete study: An earlier analysis of several hundred of the donors reported over 250 Gb of sequence data and 95 million to 140 million unique TCR beta sequences obtained from about 180 million T cells. Approximately 300 gigabases of sequencing data and tens of millions of unique TCR sequences made up an early release that covered some 640 HLA-typed donors. Of the roughly 410 genotyped donors, less than 85% were placed in the genetic ancestry cluster associated with self-reported Caucasian donors. The aim of the study was to test whether cataloging public T cell receptors could identify signatures of past pathogen exposure. The study profiled the T cell repertoires of 550 to 700 subjects by immunosequencing and related them to cytomegalovirus serostatus. Along with the roughly 670-subject first cohort, a separate validation cohort of roughly 110 different subjects was used. High-throughput TCR immunosequencing, statistical association of individual TCRs with disease status, and machine learning were combined to predict cytomegalovirus infection status. In a later analysis, previously published TCR beta repertoires from hundreds of donors were re-analyzed and high-resolution HLA genotyping was added so that TCR occurrence patterns could be studied. Rather than drawing on any new phenotypic data, the later analysis identified candidate immune exposures from TCR beta sequences and the way those sequences occurred across donors. An earlier analysis of roughly 580 of the donors used high-throughput TCR beta sequencing to judge whether each TCR beta V gene segment behaved as functional or pseudogenic. Donor age, sex, ethnicity and CMV serostatus were compiled together with the repertoire data. Genome-wide SNP genotypes for about 65% of the roughly 700 donors were used in a later genetic analysis, which treated that subset as a discovery cohort. All discovery cohort repertoires had been generated on a single sequencing platform. HLA typing included class I and class II loci at four-digit resolution. The number of donors typed differed by locus, with 629-630 for A, B, C, DRB1 and DQB1, roughly 520 for DQA1, 600 to 610 for DPA1, and 400 to 490 for DPB1. Because of strong linkage in the cohort, roughly five DR-DQ haplotypes were treated as single units for association and clustering. Across approximately 400 genotyped donors of the cohort, an average of roughly 250,000 unique TCR beta nucleotide sequences per donor were sequenced, and roughly a sixth of those sequences were non-productive.

The cohort comprised several hundred healthy bone marrow donors. At the time of sampling, all cohort members were nominally healthy, though unrecorded immune exposures were likely present. The donor was CMV seropositive and belonged to the group of 250 to 350 seropositive cohort members. A peripheral blood sample was provided by each donor, and peripheral blood mononuclear cells were used for TCR beta sequencing. Genomic DNA extraction from the blood cell samples was performed with the Qiagen DNeasy Blood Extraction Kit. General conclusions and limits of the study: Only TCR beta chains were sequenced in this cohort, and the absence of alpha or paired-chain data limited detectable features. Sequencing depth was assumed to be roughly uniform across donors in the presence/absence analyses, though that assumption may not hold. In vitro tests confirmed that three of the cytomegalovirus-associated TCR beta chains recognize cytomegalovirus antigens. The authors suggested that the approach could potentially be generalized to other disease states and immunological phenotypes. A later analysis reported that several top co-occurrence clusters appeared linked to parvovirus B19, influenza, CMV and Epstein-Barr virus. Most TCR sequences were observed very rarely across donors, whereas some public TCRs were present in many individuals. A later genetic analysis associated a missense DCLRE1C variant with V-gene and J-gene trimming of TCR beta chains, and an independent cohort replicated the association. Because the 87-base-pair reads could not distinguish some IMGT-functional V segments, including TRBV6-2 and TRBV6-3, those segments were excluded. In an earlier analysis of about 550 of the donors, most TCR beta V segments were observed in productive rearrangements about 87% or about 30% of the time, broadly matching IMGT annotations. In a later analysis, around 17,000 TCR beta sequences were associated with specific HLA alleles at a false discovery rate of 0.05. In the study, around 150 TCR beta chains were listed as associated with cytomegalovirus. A further reported finding was that TCR beta sequences accurately predicted the HLA-A and HLA-B alleles for most subjects in the first cohort. When HLA alleles, especially DR and DQ, strongly co-occurred, TCR associations were difficult to assign to individual alleles. HLA typing was unavailable for some donors at each locus, so association tests used only the typed subset. A later genetic analysis reported fewer N-insertions in productive TCRs among donors in an Asian-associated ancestry cluster than the 666-donor mean. Because counts were too low, seventeen rarely observed V segments, including chromosome 9 orphons, were left out of the earlier analysis of several hundred of the donors. CMV serostatus was the only immune exposure information available for the cohort. In both the original and validation cohorts, the classifier was reported to diagnose cytomegalovirus status with high specificity and sensitivity. According to a later analysis, TCR association rates differed among HLA loci, with DRB1 alleles showing the most associated TCRs and HLA-C alleles showing the fewest. A cluster of highly shared sequence variants was judged likely to be a technical artifact of the sequencing pipeline. In a later analysis, HLA-associated TCR beta chains showed more clonal expansion and lower generation probabilities than non-associated chains that were equally common. Correlated functional status among segregating V segments might reflect linkage disequilibrium, but an unknown experimental factor could not be ruled out. A later analysis found that most CMV-associated TCR beta chains appeared HLA-restricted, with HLA associations seemingly driven largely by CMV exposure.

According to the germline V gene, CDR1 reads MNHNS and CDR2 reads SASEGT. Germline trimming amounts to 6 bases on V and 6 bases on J, with 3 as the count of junction bases outside the gene matches. Counted from cysteine to phenylalanine, this CDR3 has 12 amino acids. Only the CDR3 region is kept as DNA, spanning 36 bases read in frame from base 1. About this clone itself: Its cognate antigen has yet to be identified. It has no much larger one-base neighbor in the sample; base qualities were not kept.

Library construction relied on the immunoSEQ multiplex PCR assay. A mixture of 60 forward primers for TCR Vbeta segments and 13 reverse primers for TCR Jbeta segments was used in the multiplex PCR. Amplification of the CDR3 region of rearranged TCR beta genes was performed with a multiplex PCR assay on genomic DNA. The Illumina HiSeq System was used to sequence the amplified TCR beta libraries as 87-base-pair reads. The study's processing was this. A later analysis tallied 70 million to 100 million unique TCR beta chains across the 660 or so repertoires, and some 10 million of those chains were shared by two or more donors. To remove PCR and sequencing errors, raw reads were error-corrected and collapsed into unique sequences using a nearest-neighbor algorithm that merged closely related sequences. Alignment of CDR3 sequences to IMGT reference sequences was used to assign V, D and J gene segments. Each retained sequence needed at least a six-nucleotide match to both a V gene segment and a J gene segment. A rearrangement counted as productive if the CDR3 had no stop codons and remained in frame with V and J, and every other rearrangement counted as non-productive. CDR3 was defined by IMGT convention, running from the second conserved V-encoded cysteine to the conserved J-encoded phenylalanine. Sequences without an unambiguous match to a single V gene segment were excluded from the earlier analysis of a few hundred of the donors. An earlier analysis of several hundred of the donors called V segments functional above 56.7% productive rearrangements and segregating when the between-donor standard deviation exceeded 5%. To diagnose cytomegalovirus status from the catalog of TCR beta chain sequences, a statistical classification framework was built. V and J gene assignment, in a later analysis, came from comparing TCR nucleotide sequences with IMGT/GENE-DB human TR gene sequences. The TCRdist pipeline was used in a later analysis to assign CDR3 sequences and most-parsimonious VDJ recombination scenarios. In a later analysis, every TCR beta chain was defined by the combination of its CDR3 amino acid sequence and its V-gene family, and reads without a unique V-gene family were dropped. As a way to deal with suspected cross-contamination and a sequencing artifact, a later analysis dropped more than 500 nucleotide sequences that were highly shared and had low generation probability. In a later analysis, a clonal expansion index for each public chain was calculated from normalized within-repertoire ranks of inferred template counts. A later analysis computed generation probabilities with a VDJ recombination model fitted to out-of-frame rearrangements, and checked the results against IGoR. A later analysis scored TCR-TCR, TCR-HLA and TCR-CMV co-occurrence with hypergeometric tests, applying a repertoire-size bias correction to TCR pairs. In a later analysis, false discovery rates were estimated by permuting HLA or CMV assignments 20 times. In a later analysis, co-occurring TCRs were grouped using DBSCAN, and TCRdist sequence similarity was added for clustering within HLA-allele-positive subsets. Co-occurrence clustering excluded repertoires with fewer than 30,000 or more than 120,000 public chains, plus five with anomalous nucleotide sharing. TCRdb's version of the immuneACCESS table is confined to in-frame rearrangements and falls short of the full clone set. An unresolved V gene accounts for under half of the shortfall where checked; the remainder is of unknown origin. D and trimming were read from the DNA, whereas the V and J calls and clone size are those reported in that table. This sample gives about 130,000 clones in total; roughly 88% of them show up just once. 2.5% to 3% of the sample comes from the top ten.

The sequence is built from TRBV6-1 and TRBJ1-2; the central 8 bases match TRBD1. The sample comprised PBMCs. This TCR was sampled from a woman younger than 30 in good health and CMV-seropositive. This receptor carries the CDR3 CASRADRDGYTF. The nucleotides are TGTGCCAGCAGGGCGGACAGGGATGGCTACACCTTC.